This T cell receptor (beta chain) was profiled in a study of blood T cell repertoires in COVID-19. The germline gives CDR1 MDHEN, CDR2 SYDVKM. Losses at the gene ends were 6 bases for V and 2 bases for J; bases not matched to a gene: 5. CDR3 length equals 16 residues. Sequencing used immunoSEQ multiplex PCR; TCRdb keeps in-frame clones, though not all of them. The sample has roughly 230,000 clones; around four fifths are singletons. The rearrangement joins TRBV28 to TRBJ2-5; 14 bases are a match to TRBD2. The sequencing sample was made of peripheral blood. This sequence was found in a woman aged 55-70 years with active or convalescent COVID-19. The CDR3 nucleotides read TGTGCCAGCAGGGGGACTAGCGGGGGACTTCAAGAGACCCAGTACTTC. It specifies CASRGTSGGLQETQYF.